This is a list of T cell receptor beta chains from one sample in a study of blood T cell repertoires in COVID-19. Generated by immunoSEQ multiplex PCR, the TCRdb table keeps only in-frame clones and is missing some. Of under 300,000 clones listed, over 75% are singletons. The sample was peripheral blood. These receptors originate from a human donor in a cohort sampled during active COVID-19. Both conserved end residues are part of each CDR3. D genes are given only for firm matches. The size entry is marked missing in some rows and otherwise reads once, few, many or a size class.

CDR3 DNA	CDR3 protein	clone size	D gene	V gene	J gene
TGTGCCAGTACTCGGTCTAGTAGGACTAGCGGAAATTACAATGAGCAGTTCTTC	CASTRSSRTSGNYNEQFF	once	TRBD2	TRBV19	TRBJ2-1
TGTGCCAGCAGCTTAGGACTGGGGCTCGGTGAAAAACTGTTTTTT	CASSLGLGLGEKLFF	-	-	TRBV7-2	TRBJ1-4
TGTGCCAGCAGCTTACGGGACAGGGGGCAAGGCTACACCTTC	CASSLRDRGQGYTF	once	TRBD1	TRBV5-8	TRBJ1-2
TGTGCCAGCAGCTGGACAGGGGAGCAGTTCTTC	CASSWTGEQFF	-	TRBD1	TRBV11-2	TRBJ2-1
TGCGCCAGCAGCTTGGGGAGGACAGGGCCGGAGACCCAGTACTTC	CASSLGRTGPETQYF	-	TRBD1	TRBV5-1	TRBJ2-5
TGTGCCAGCAGCGTATCGGCTAGCGGGAACCACGAGCAGTACTTC	CASSVSASGNHEQYF	-	TRBD2	TRBV9	TRBJ2-7
TGTGCCAGCAGGCCGGGACAGGGTCGAAGGTATTCACCCCTCCACTTT	CASRPGQGRRYSPLHF	-	TRBD1	TRBV27	TRBJ1-6
TGTGCCAGCAGTTACTCCCCGGTCTACGAGCAGTACTTC	CASSYSPVYEQYF	-	-	TRBV6-5	TRBJ2-7
TGTGCCAGCACCACGGGTACAGGCGAGGCGAGTGAGCAGTACTTC	CASTTGTGEASEQYF	once	-	TRBV7-9	TRBJ2-7
TGTGCCAGCAGCCAAAGGAGGGACAGCTATAGCAATCAGCCCCAGCATTTT	CASSQRRDSYSNQPQHF	-	TRBD1	TRBV2	TRBJ1-5
TGTGCCAGCAACTCCCCCGGGAGCATGGGAAAGACCCAGTACTTC	CASNSPGSMGKTQYF	-	-	TRBV7-2	TRBJ2-5
TGTGCCAGTAGTATAGCGTCGACAGGGGGTCGTGGCTACACCTTC	CASSIASTGGRGYTF	few	TRBD1	TRBV19	TRBJ1-2
TGTGCCAGCAGCTTATCGCTAGCGGGAGGGCTCCATGAGCAGTTCTTC	CASSLSLAGGLHEQFF	-	TRBD2	TRBV11-2	TRBJ2-1
TGTGCCAGCAGTCCTCGGTTGTATAGCAATCAGCCCCAGCATTTT	CASSPRLYSNQPQHF	-	-	TRBV6-5	TRBJ1-5
TGTGCCAGCAGCTTAGTGGGCGGGAGGAAAGGCGAGCAGTACTTC	CASSLVGGRKGEQYF	-	TRBD2	TRBV7-8	TRBJ2-7
TGTGCCAGCAGTGACGGACAGACCCTAGAAAACATTCAGTACTTC	CASSDGQTLENIQYF	-	-	TRBV25-1	TRBJ2-4
TGTGCCAGCAGCACCCGGAGCGGGATCTCCCATGAGCAGTTCTTC	CASSTRSGISHEQFF	-	TRBD2	TRBV7-2	TRBJ2-1
TGTGCCAGTAGTACGTGGACAGTTAATGGCTACACCTTC	CASSTWTVNGYTF	-	-	TRBV19	TRBJ1-2
TGCGCCAGCAGCTTGCTTCCCACACGGGTCTATAATTCACCCCTCCACTTT	CASSLLPTRVYNSPLHF	-	-	TRBV5-1	TRBJ1-6
TGTGCCAGCAGTTTATTTACGAGGGATACGCAGTATTTT	CASSLFTRDTQYF	-	-	TRBV28	TRBJ2-3
TGTGCCTGGAGGAGGTCGTGGGATGGCTACACCTTC	CAWRRSWDGYTF	once	-	TRBV30	TRBJ1-2
TGTGCCAGCAGTTTATCGACAGGTACCGGCGAGCAGTACTTC	CASSLSTGTGEQYF	-	-	TRBV27	TRBJ2-7
TGTGCCAGCAGTAAACAGGGCAATCAGCCCCAGCATTTT	CASSKQGNQPQHF	-	-	TRBV7-6	TRBJ1-5
TGTGCCAGTAGTACACAGGGGCAAGAGACCCAGTACTTC	CASSTQGQETQYF	-	TRBD1	TRBV19	TRBJ2-5
TGTGCCAGCAGCTTAGGGACAGGGAATCAGCCCCAGCATTTT	CASSLGTGNQPQHF	-	TRBD1	TRBV7-9	TRBJ1-5
TGTGCTAGTGGTTTGGGAGACTCAACTAATGAAAAACTGTTTTTT	CASGLGDSTNEKLFF	-	-	TRBV12-5	TRBJ1-4
TGTGCCAGCAGCTTCCTCGGCGGGTCCCGTGCCGGGGAGACCCAGTACTTC	CASSFLGGSRAGETQYF	-	-	TRBV11-3	TRBJ2-5
TGTGCCAGCAGCCGGACTAGCGGGAGTCTCGGGGAGCTGTTTTTT	CASSRTSGSLGELFF	-	TRBD2	TRBV5-8	TRBJ2-2
TGCAGTGCTAGTGGTCAGGGGGTCCCCTACGAGCAGTACTTC	CSASGQGVPYEQYF	-	TRBD1	TRBV20-1	TRBJ2-7
TGTGCCAGCAGCGAGGGACAGCGCAACTACGAGCAGTACTTC	CASSEGQRNYEQYF	-	TRBD1	TRBV9	TRBJ2-7
TGTGCCAGCAGCCCCCAATCCATGAGGCTCGAGCAGTACTTC	CASSPQSMRLEQYF	-	-	TRBV3-1/TRBV3-2	TRBJ2-7
TGCAGCGTTCAGAGACAGGGGAGACGGGATGGCTACACCTTC	CSVQRQGRRDGYTF	-	TRBD1	TRBV29-1	TRBJ1-2
TGTGCCAGCAGTCAGGCAGGGGGCGGATTCCCCTATGGCTACACCTTC	CASSQAGGGFPYGYTF	few	TRBD1	TRBV27	TRBJ1-2
TGCGCCAGCAGTTACAGCGGCACTGAAGCTTTCTTT	CASSYSGTEAFF	-	-	TRBV5-1	TRBJ1-1
TGTGCCAGCAGCTTCCTAGCGGGCCCCACAGATACGCAGTATTTT	CASSFLAGPTDTQYF	once	TRBD2	TRBV7-9	TRBJ2-3
TGTGCCAGCACCACGTCACCCACTAGCGGGTCCTACAATGAGCAGTTCTTC	CASTTSPTSGSYNEQFF	-	TRBD2	TRBV11-2	TRBJ2-1
TGTGCCAGCAGCTTAGGGGGAGGGCCATTTATTTCCGATGAGCAGTTCTTC	CASSLGGGPFISDEQFF	-	TRBD2	TRBV11-3	TRBJ2-1
TGCGCCAGCAGCTTGGCCCCGGGGGGCAATCAGCCCCAGCATTTT	CASSLAPGGNQPQHF	-	-	TRBV5-1	TRBJ1-5
TGTGCCAGTAGTCCGCAGACAGGGGGCTGGACCGGGGAGCTGTTTTTT	CASSPQTGGWTGELFF	-	TRBD1	TRBV19	TRBJ2-2
TGTGCCACCAGCAGAGATCGGTATCGCGAGCAGTACTTC	CATSRDRYREQYF	-	-	TRBV15	TRBJ2-7
TGTGCCAGTAGTATCGGGGGGGACTTACTCACAGATACGCAGTATTTT	CASSIGGDLLTDTQYF	once	TRBD2	TRBV19	TRBJ2-3
TGCGCCAGCAGCTCACGAGACTGGGGGGGGCGCCCCTACGAGCAGTACTTC	CASSSRDWGGRPYEQYF	-	-	TRBV5-1	TRBJ2-7
TGTGCCAGCAGCAGACAGGGGGAATTCTCCGAGCAGTACTTC	CASSRQGEFSEQYF	-	TRBD1	TRBV7-8	TRBJ2-7
TGTGCCAGCAGTTTAGGGGCGCGGGGTTCTGATACGCAGTATTTT	CASSLGARGSDTQYF	-	-	TRBV27	TRBJ2-3